A selection of T cell receptor beta chains follows, all from one sample in a study of cytomegalovirus exposure and HLA in healthy donors. The table came from immunoSEQ multiplex PCR; TCRdb's copy has only in-frame clones and leaves some out. This table holds under 250,000 clones, around nine tenths found once. The sample comprised PBMCs. The receptors originated from a woman between 18 and 29 years old in good health and CMV-seropositive. Each CDR3 is given with its conserved first and last residue. The D gene is left open where the match is weak. Only some rows state a clone size, as once, few, many or a class for expanded clones.

size	D	V	J	DNA	CDR3
once	-	TRBV28	TRBJ1-2	TGTGCCAGCAGTTTAGGGTATGCCCTGCGGAATGGCTACACCTTC	CASSLGYALRNGYTF
few	TRBD1	TRBV30	TRBJ2-7	TGTGCCTGGACCGGGGACAGCTACTACGAGCAGTACTTC	CAWTGDSYYEQYF
-	TRBD1	TRBV11-2	TRBJ1-4	TGTGCCAGCAGCTTGGGACAGCTCACCCTTTTCAATGAAAAACTGTTTTTT	CASSLGQLTLFNEKLFF
-	TRBD2	TRBV30	TRBJ2-2	TGTGCCTGGAGTGTACAACTAGCGGCCACCGGGGAGCTGTTTTTT	CAWSVQLAATGELFF
-	-	TRBV11-1	TRBJ1-2	TGTGCCAGCAGCTCCATTGTCGGGGGGGATTCGTTCGACTATGGCTACACCTTC	CASSSIVGGDSFDYGYTF
-	-	TRBV7-3	TRBJ2-1	TGTGCCAGCAGCTTACAGGGTAATGAGCAGTTCTTC	CASSLQGNEQFF
-	-	TRBV27	TRBJ1-2	TGTGCCAGCAGTTTATCGCTGGCAGGATTAGACTATGGCTACACCTTC	CASSLSLAGLDYGYTF
-	TRBD2	TRBV19	TRBJ2-1	TGTGCCAGTAGTATGGGTAGCGGGGACTCCTACAATGAGCAGTTCTTC	CASSMGSGDSYNEQFF
-	TRBD2	TRBV28	TRBJ2-7	TGTGCCAGCACCGCGACTAGCGGGAGCTACGAGCAGTACTTC	CASTATSGSYEQYF
few	TRBD1	TRBV10-3	TRBJ1-2	TGTGCCATCAGCTACAGGGGTAGCTATGGCTACACCTTC	CAISYRGSYGYTF
-	-	TRBV5-1	TRBJ2-2	TGCGCCAGCAGCTTGATCAACGGGGACACCGGGGAGCTGTTTTTT	CASSLINGDTGELFF
-	-	TRBV10-3	TRBJ1-2	TGTGCCATCAGTCCACTGTTGGGCCTCAATCTCTATGGCTACACCTTC	CAISPLLGLNLYGYTF
once	-	TRBV27	TRBJ1-2	TGTGCCAGCAGTTTATCGGGGGGCTATGGCTACACCTTC	CASSLSGGYGYTF
-	-	TRBV30	TRBJ1-5	TGTGCCTGGAGCCGCGGGGCAGGAGGAGGCAATCAGCCCCAGCATTTT	CAWSRGAGGGNQPQHF
-	TRBD2	TRBV4-2	TRBJ2-1	TGTGCCAGCAGCCAACCGGAAGCGGGGTCATACAATGAGCAGTTCTTC	CASSQPEAGSYNEQFF
-	TRBD2	TRBV19	TRBJ2-1	TGTGCCAGTAGCTTAGATCTAGCGGGAGTTACTGAGCAGTTCTTC	CASSLDLAGVTEQFF
-	-	TRBV18	TRBJ1-5	TGTGCCAGCTCACCAGAGAGGAATCAGCCCCAGCATTTT	CASSPERNQPQHF
-	-	TRBV6-5	TRBJ2-5	TGTGCCAGCAGCCCCCCGGGACTTCAAGAGACCCAGTACTTC	CASSPPGLQETQYF
-	-	TRBV6-1	TRBJ2-3	TGTGCCAGCAGCTCTGTGGGAGTGGCTACGCAGTATTTT	CASSSVGVATQYF
-	-	TRBV27	TRBJ1-2	TGTGCCAGCAGTCCGGACAGTCGCCTGGCTAACTATGGCTACACCTTC	CASSPDSRLANYGYTF
-	-	TRBV9	TRBJ2-1	TGTGCCAGCAGCGTAGCTGGCGGGCCCTACAATGAGCAGTTCTTC	CASSVAGGPYNEQFF